This T cell receptor (beta chain) was captured by sequencing in a study of blood T cell repertoires in COVID-19. Study details: Acute and convalescent COVID-19 samples came from the United States, Italy and Spain. T cells, B-cell-depleted T cells, or PBMCs provided the cDNA or gDNA that served as material.

Seattle enrolled patients during active infection and tracked them longitudinally. In the authors' methods: Amplification of reference gene primers provided the estimated nucleated cell counts. Profiling relied on immunoSEQ multiplex PCR, and the TCRdb table lists in-frame clones only, not all of them. V, J and clone size reflect that table, while D and trimming were determined from the DNA. The sample includes hundreds of thousands of clones, around 86% of them seen just once. Germline CDR1 SSHAT, CDR2 FNYEAQ (reference sequence). This CDR3 is 12 amino acids long. V gave up 5 bases and J gave up 8 bases, with 9 bases separating them.

This chain links TRBV7-7 with TRBJ2-2; D perhaps matches TRBD2 (6 bases). The sequence derives from a woman between 50 and 59 years old with COVID-19, enrolled during active disease. Sequenced: peripheral blood. In nucleotides, the CDR3 is TGTGCCAGCAGCCTCGGGAGTGGGGAGCTGTTTTTT. It encodes CASSLGSGELFF.